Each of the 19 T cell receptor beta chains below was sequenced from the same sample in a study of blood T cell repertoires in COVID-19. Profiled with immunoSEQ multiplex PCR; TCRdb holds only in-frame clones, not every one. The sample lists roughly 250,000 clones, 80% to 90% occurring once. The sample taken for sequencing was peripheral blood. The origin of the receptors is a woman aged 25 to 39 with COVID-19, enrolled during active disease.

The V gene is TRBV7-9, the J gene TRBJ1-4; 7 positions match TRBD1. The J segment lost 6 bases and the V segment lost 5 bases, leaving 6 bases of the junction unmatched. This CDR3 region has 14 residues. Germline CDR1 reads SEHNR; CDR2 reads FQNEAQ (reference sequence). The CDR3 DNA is TGTGCCAGCAGCCCCCGGGACAGTTATGAAAAACTGTTTTTT. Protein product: CASSPRDSYEKLFF.

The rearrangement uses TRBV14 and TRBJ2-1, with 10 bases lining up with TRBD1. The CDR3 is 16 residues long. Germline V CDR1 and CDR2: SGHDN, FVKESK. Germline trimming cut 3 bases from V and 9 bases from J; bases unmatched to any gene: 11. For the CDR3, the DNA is TGTGCCAGCAGCCACCACGCGGGACAGGGGAAGGGTGAGCAGTTCTTC. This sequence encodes CASSHHAGQGKGEQFF.

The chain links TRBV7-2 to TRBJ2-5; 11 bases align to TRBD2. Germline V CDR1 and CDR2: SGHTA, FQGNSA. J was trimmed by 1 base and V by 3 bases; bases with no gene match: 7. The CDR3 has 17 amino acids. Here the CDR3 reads CASSLVLAGVGQETQYF. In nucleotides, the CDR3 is TGTGCCAGCAGCTTGGTACTAGCGGGGGTGGGCCAAGAGACCCAGTACTTC.

Here the CDR3 reads CASSIVGGSASYEQYF. The CDR3, as DNA: TGTGCCAGTAGTATAGTCGGAGGGAGCGCCTCCTACGAGCAGTACTTC. The chain carries TRBV19 and TRBJ2-7; TRBD2 might be the D (6 bases). V was trimmed by 1 base and J by 0 bases, leaving 13 bases between them. This CDR3 has 16 residues. Germline V gene sequence: CDR1 LNHDA, CDR2 SQIVND (reference sequence). Complete variable domain (other parts from reference TRBV19 and TRBJ2-7): DGGITQSPKYLFRKEGQNVTLSCEQNLNHDAMYWYRQDPGQGLRLIYYSQIVNDFQKGDIAEGYSVSREKKESFPLTVTSAQKNPTAFYLCASSIVGGSASYEQYFGPGTRLTVT.

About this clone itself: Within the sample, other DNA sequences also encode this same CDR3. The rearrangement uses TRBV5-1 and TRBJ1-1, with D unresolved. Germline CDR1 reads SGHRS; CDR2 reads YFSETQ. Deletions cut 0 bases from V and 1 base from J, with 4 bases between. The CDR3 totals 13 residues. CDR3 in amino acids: CASSLGGNTEAFF. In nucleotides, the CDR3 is TGCGCCAGCAGCTTGGGCGGGAACACTGAAGCTTTCTTT.

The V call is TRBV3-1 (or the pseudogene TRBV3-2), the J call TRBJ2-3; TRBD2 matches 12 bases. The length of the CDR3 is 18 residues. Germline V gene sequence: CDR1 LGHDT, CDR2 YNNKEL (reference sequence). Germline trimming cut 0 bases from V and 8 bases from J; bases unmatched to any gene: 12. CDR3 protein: CASSQERASGGVLSTQYF. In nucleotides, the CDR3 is TGTGCCAGCAGCCAAGAAAGAGCTAGCGGGGGGGTACTCAGTACGCAGTATTTT.

CDR3 sequence reads: CASEGQLGIQYF. DNA for the CDR3: TGTGCCAGCGAGGGACAGCTTGGCATTCAGTACTTC. The chain employs TRBV27 and TRBJ2-4; TRBD1 matches 7 bases. This CDR3 has 12 residues. V was clipped by 8 bases and J by 9 bases; unmatched bases: 7. Germline V CDR1 and CDR2: MNHEY, SMNVEV (reference sequence).

CDR3 protein: CAILQSNTGELFF. In DNA, the CDR3 is TGTGCCATCCTTCAGTCAAACACCGGGGAGCTGTTTTTT. This sequence joins TRBV10-3 and TRBJ2-2; no reliable D call. The CDR3 runs 13 residues. Germline loops: CDR1 ENHRY, CDR2 SYGVKD. Trimming left V 8 bases short and J 2 bases short, with 9 bases between.

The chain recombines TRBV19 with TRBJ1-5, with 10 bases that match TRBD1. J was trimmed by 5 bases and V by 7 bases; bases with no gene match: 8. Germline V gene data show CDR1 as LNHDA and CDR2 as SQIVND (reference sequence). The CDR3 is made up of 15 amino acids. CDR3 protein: CASTSTGGVHQPQHF. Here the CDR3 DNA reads TGTGCCAGTACCTCGACAGGGGGCGTACATCAGCCCCAGCATTTT.

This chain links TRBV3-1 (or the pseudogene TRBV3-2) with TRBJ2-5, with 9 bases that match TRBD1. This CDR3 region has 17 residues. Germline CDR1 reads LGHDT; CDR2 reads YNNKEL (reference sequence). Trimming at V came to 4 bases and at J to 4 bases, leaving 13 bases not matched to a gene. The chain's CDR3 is CASSPKRIGTGLETQYF. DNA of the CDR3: TGTGCCAGCAGCCCTAAAAGGATCGGGACAGGGTTAGAGACCCAGTACTTC.

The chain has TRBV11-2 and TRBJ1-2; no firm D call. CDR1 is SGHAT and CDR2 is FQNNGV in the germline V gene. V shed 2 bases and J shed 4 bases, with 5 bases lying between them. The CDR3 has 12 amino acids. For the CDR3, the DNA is TGTGCCAGCAGCTTACTTCTCTATGGCTACACCTTC. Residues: CASSLLLYGYTF.

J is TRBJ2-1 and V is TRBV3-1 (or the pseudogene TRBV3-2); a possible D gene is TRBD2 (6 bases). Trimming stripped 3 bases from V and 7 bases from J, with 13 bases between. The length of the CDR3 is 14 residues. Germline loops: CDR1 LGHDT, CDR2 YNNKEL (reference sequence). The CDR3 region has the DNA TGTGCCAGCAGCCAGAGACTAGTTGGGAATGAGCAGTTCTTC. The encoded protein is CASSQRLVGNEQFF.

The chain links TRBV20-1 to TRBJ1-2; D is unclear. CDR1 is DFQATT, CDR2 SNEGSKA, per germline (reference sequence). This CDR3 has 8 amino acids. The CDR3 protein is CTSGGYTF. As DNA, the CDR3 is TGCACCTCGGGTGGCTACACCTTC.

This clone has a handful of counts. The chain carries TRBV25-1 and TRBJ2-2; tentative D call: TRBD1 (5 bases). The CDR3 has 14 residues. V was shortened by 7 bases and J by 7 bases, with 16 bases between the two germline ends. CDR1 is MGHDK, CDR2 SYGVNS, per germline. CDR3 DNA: TGTGCCAGCAACGGAGCAGGGCTGGTCGGGGAGCTGTTTTTT. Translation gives CASNGAGLVGELFF.

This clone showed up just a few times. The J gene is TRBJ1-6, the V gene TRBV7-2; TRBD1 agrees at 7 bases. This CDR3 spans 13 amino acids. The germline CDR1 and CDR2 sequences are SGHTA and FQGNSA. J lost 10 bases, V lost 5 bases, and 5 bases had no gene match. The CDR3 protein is CASSRDSKSPLHF. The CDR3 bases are TGTGCCAGCAGCCGGGACAGTAAATCACCCCTCCACTTT.

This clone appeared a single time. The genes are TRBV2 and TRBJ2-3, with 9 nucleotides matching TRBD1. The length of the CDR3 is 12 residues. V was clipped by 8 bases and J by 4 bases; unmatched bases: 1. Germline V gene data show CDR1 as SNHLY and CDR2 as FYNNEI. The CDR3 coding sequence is TGTGCCAGCCGGGACAGGGCAGATACGCAGTATTTT. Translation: CASRDRADTQYF.

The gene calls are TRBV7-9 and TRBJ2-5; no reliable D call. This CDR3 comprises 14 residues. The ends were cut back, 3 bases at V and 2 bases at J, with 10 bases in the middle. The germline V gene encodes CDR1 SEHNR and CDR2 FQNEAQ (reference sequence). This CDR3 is CASSFTVSQETQYF. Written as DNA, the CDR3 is TGTGCCAGCAGCTTCACAGTTTCTCAAGAGACCCAGTACTTC.

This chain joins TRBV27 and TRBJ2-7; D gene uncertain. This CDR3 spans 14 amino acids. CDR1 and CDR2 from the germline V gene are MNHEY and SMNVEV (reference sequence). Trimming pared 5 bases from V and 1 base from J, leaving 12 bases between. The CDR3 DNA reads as TGTGCCAGCAGTCCTGTGACACATTCCTACGAGCAGTACTTC. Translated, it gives CASSPVTHSYEQYF.

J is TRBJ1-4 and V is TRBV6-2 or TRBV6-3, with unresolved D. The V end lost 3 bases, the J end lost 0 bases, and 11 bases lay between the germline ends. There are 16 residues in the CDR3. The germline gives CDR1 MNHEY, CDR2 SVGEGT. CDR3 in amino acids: CASSYWQAPTNEKLFF. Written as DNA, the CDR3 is TGTGCCAGCAGTTATTGGCAGGCTCCAACTAATGAAAAACTGTTTTTT.